The 30 T cell receptor beta chains reported below all come from one sample, sequenced in a study of blood T cell repertoires in COVID-19. Using immunoSEQ multiplex PCR, the repertoire was profiled, and TCRdb retains in-frame clones only, with some absent. The sample lists roughly 72,000 clones; 75% to 85% were seen once. Sequencing used peripheral blood. The receptors stem from a woman older than 75 with active or convalescent COVID-19.

This chain joins TRBV4-1 and TRBJ2-1; the D gene is possibly TRBD1 (6 bases). Trimming stripped 1 base from V and 6 bases from J, with 10 bases between. This CDR3 spans 14 amino acids. The germline gives CDR1 MGHRA, CDR2 YSYEKL. The CDR3 bases are TGCGCCAGCAGCCAAGCCCCAGGGGCCAATGAGCAGTTCTTC. Its protein product is CASSQAPGANEQFF.

The chain couples TRBV11-2 to TRBJ1-6; perhaps TRBD1 as D (6 bases). The CDR3 contains 15 residues. The germline CDR1 and CDR2 sequences are SGHAT and FQNNGV. V was shortened by 5 bases and J by 11 bases, with 19 bases between the two germline ends. CDR3 region: CASSPTGFVSPPLHF. CDR3 DNA: TGTGCCAGCAGCCCCACAGGGTTTGTTAGTCCACCCCTCCACTTT.

The chain couples TRBV4-2 to TRBJ1-5; no definite D call. The V end lost 0 bases, the J end lost 4 bases, and 4 bases lay between the germline ends. This CDR3 comprises 13 residues. Germline CDR1 reads LGHNA; CDR2 reads YNFKEQ. CDR3: CASSQERNQPQHF. The CDR3, as DNA: TGTGCCAGCAGCCAAGAGCGGAATCAGCCCCAGCATTTT.

V is TRBV27 and J is TRBJ1-1, with TRBD1 matching over 11 bases. Germline V CDR1 and CDR2: MNHEY, SMNVEV (reference sequence). The CDR3 totals 17 residues. V lost 5 bases, J lost 2 bases, and 10 bases stayed unmatched. This CDR3 is CASSRGTGGVRNTEAFF. DNA for the CDR3: TGTGCCAGCAGTCGCGGGACAGGGGGGGTTCGTAACACTGAAGCTTTCTTT.

The chain has TRBV19 and TRBJ2-3, with 7 bases matching TRBD1. Germline assignment: CDR1 LNHDA and CDR2 SQIVND (reference sequence). Trimming at V came to 11 bases and at J to 0 bases, leaving 8 bases not matched to a gene. The CDR3 runs to 14 residues. The CDR3 coding sequence is TGTGCCTCAAGGGGACAGTCTAGCACAGATACGCAGTATTTT. This sequence encodes CASRGQSSTDTQYF. The full variable domain, rest sourced from reference TRBV19 and TRBJ2-3, is DGGITQSPKYLFRKEGQNVTLSCEQNLNHDAMYWYRQDPGQGLRLIYYSQIVNDFQKGDIAEGYSVSREKKESFPLTVTSAQKNPTAFYLCASRGQSSTDTQYFGPGTRLTVL.

J is TRBJ2-7 and V is TRBV30, with no clear D. The CDR3 is 12 residues long. V dropped 0 bases and J dropped 7 bases, with 10 bases sitting between them. The germline gives CDR1 GTSNPN, CDR2 SVGIG (reference sequence). DNA for the CDR3: TGTGCCTGGAGTGTTTCCGGTCGGGAGCAGTACTTC. This sequence encodes CAWSVSGREQYF.

This clone was counted a few times. The chain joins TRBV3-1 (or the pseudogene TRBV3-2) to TRBJ1-5; the D gene is possibly TRBD1 (6 bases). The CDR3 runs to 15 residues. Trimming took off 0 bases at V and 3 bases at J, with 9 bases between the two ends. The germline gives CDR1 LGHDT, CDR2 YNNKEL (reference sequence). This chain's CDR3 is CASSQDLGANQPQHF. The CDR3 DNA reads as TGTGCCAGCAGCCAAGACTTGGGGGCCAATCAGCCCCAGCATTTT.

The rearrangement links TRBV5-1 to TRBJ2-7, with TRBD1 matching 8 bases. The ends lost 1 base at V and 4 bases at J; junction bases unmatched: 4. The CDR3 sequence is 14 residues long. Germline assignment: CDR1 SGHRS and CDR2 YFSETQ. CDR3 sequence reads: CASSLLTGEYEQYF. DNA for the CDR3: TGCGCCAGCAGCTTGTTGACAGGGGAGTACGAGCAGTACTTC.

V usage is TRBV4-3 and J usage is TRBJ2-1; 11 bases fit TRBD2. CDR3 length equals 18 residues. V lost 0 bases and J lost 11; bases outside the gene matches: 15. Germline-derived CDR1 and CDR2 are LGHNA and YSLEER. The CDR3 spells CASSQDLAGGSPTMKQFF. The CDR3 DNA reads as TGCGCCAGCAGCCAAGATCTAGCGGGGGGATCCCCAACAATGAAGCAGTTCTTC.

The CDR3 sequence: CATSDLHGEISYEQYF. The CDR3 DNA is TGTGCCACCAGTGATTTGCATGGGGAGATCAGCTACGAGCAGTACTTC. V is TRBV24-1 and J is TRBJ2-7, with a tentative D call TRBD2 (5 bases). CDR1 is KGHDR and CDR2 is SFDVKD in the germline V gene. This CDR3 spans 16 amino acids. Deletions cut 0 bases from V and 3 bases from J, with 14 bases between.

The chain joins TRBV4-3 to TRBJ2-3; TRBD2 agrees at 9 bases. The CDR3 consists of 16 residues. Germline V gene lookup returns CDR1 LGHNA and CDR2 YSLEER. The V segment lost 2 bases and the J segment 1 base; nucleotides outside the gene matches: 4. The CDR3 sequence is CASSQTLAGRTDTQYF. Here the CDR3 DNA reads TGCGCCAGCAGCCAAACACTAGCGGGCCGCACAGATACGCAGTATTTT.

The chain employs TRBV24-1 and TRBJ2-1, with 9 bases lining up with TRBD2. V lost 5 bases, J lost 5 bases, and 6 bases stayed unmatched. This CDR3 spans 15 amino acids. Germline V gene sequence: CDR1 KGHDR, CDR2 SFDVKD. The CDR3 here is CATSVSGSENNEQFF. The CDR3 region has the DNA TGTGCCACCAGTGTTAGCGGGAGTGAGAACAATGAGCAGTTCTTC.

The chain combines TRBV12-5 with TRBJ1-1; no firm D call. The ends were cut back, 1 base at V and 2 bases at J, with 11 bases in the middle. Germline V lookup: CDR1 LGHNT, CDR2 FRNRAP. This CDR3 spans 15 amino acids. The CDR3 loop is CASGLGLNVNTEAFF. CDR3 DNA: TGTGCTAGTGGTTTGGGACTGAATGTTAACACTGAAGCTTTCTTT.

This clone turned up a few times. The V gene is TRBV28, the J gene TRBJ2-7; 9 nucleotides line up with TRBD2. Germline CDR1 and CDR2: MDHEN and SYDVKM. The CDR3 is 17 residues long. The trim removed 5 bases at V and 1 base at J, leaving 12 bases unmatched. CDR3 nucleotide sequence: TGTGCCAGCAGTCCTGGCCCCGGACTAGCGAGATCCTACGAGCAGTACTTC. Its protein is CASSPGPGLARSYEQYF.

The chain employs TRBV7-2 and TRBJ2-7; 9 bases map to TRBD2. The CDR3 loop spans 17 amino acids. CDR1 SGHTA and CDR2 FQGNSA come from the germline V gene. After removal of 5 bases from V and 4 bases from J, the junction contained 15 bases not matched to a gene. The DNA of the CDR3 is TGTGCCAGCAGCCGTGGGGGGGCTAGCGGGACCTTTTACGAGCAGTACTTC. Translated: CASSRGGASGTFYEQYF.

The chain combines TRBV5-1 with TRBJ1-1; TRBD1 aligns across 7 bases. Trimming took 5 bases from V and 3 from J; bases not matched to a gene: 7. CDR3 size: 14 residues. Per germline, CDR1 SGHRS and CDR2 YFSETQ. CDR3 sequence: CASRRTGAHTEAFF. CDR3 bases: TGCGCCAGCAGACGCACAGGGGCGCACACTGAAGCTTTCTTT.

The genes are TRBV14 and TRBJ2-5, with D perhaps TRBD1 (5 bases). Between the trimmed V and J ends, which lost 6 bases and 1 base, there was a span of 12 bases. This CDR3 spans 14 amino acids. Per germline, CDR1 SGHDN and CDR2 FVKESK. The CDR3 sequence: CASRRQSAQETQYF. In DNA form, the CDR3 reads TGTGCCAGCAGACGACAGTCCGCCCAAGAGACCCAGTACTTC.

The sample holds a few counts of this clone. The chain is built from TRBV4-3 and TRBJ1-5; TRBD1 might be the D (6 bases). Per germline, CDR1 LGHNA and CDR2 YSLEER. This CDR3 comprises 17 residues. V was clipped by 0 bases and J by 5 bases, with 17 bases between them. CDR3 sequence reads: CASSQDHHREGDQPQHF. The CDR3 nucleotides are TGCGCCAGCAGCCAAGATCACCACAGGGAGGGCGATCAGCCCCAGCATTTT.

The chain is built from TRBV6-2 or TRBV6-3 and TRBJ2-2; 9 nucleotides agree with TRBD1. The CDR3 consists of 16 residues. Losses at the gene ends were 2 bases for V and 4 bases for J; bases not matched to a gene: 5. In germline, CDR1 is MNHEY, CDR2 SVGEGT. CDR3 in amino acids: CASSYLRTGVTGELFF. The CDR3 nucleotides read TGTGCCAGCAGTTACCTCCGGACAGGGGTCACCGGGGAGCTGTTTTTT.

This clone was detected many times. J is TRBJ1-5 and V is TRBV10-3; the D is unclear. The germline V gene has CDR1 ENHRY and CDR2 SYGVKD. V gave up 0 bases and J gave up 7 bases, with 10 bases separating them. The length of the CDR3 is 14 residues. The CDR3 region is CAISESDGGQPQHF. In nucleotides, the CDR3 is TGTGCCATCAGTGAGTCGGATGGAGGGCAGCCCCAGCATTTT.

CDR3: CASSRRQGTYEQYF. Here the CDR3 DNA reads TGTGCCAGCAGTAGACGACAGGGTACCTACGAGCAGTACTTC. This sequence joins TRBV27 and TRBJ2-7, with 7 bases fitting TRBD1. The CDR3 spans 14 residues. The junction had 6 bases not matched to a gene; V was cut back by 5 bases and J by 2 bases. Germline V gives CDR1 MNHEY, CDR2 SMNVEV (reference sequence).

V is TRBV11-2 and J is TRBJ2-7; perhaps TRBD1 as D (7 bases). CDR3 size: 15 residues. In germline, CDR1 is SGHAT, CDR2 FQNNGV. V was shortened by 4 bases and J by 7 bases, with 20 bases between the two germline ends. The CDR3 region has the DNA TGTGCCAGCAGCTCATTTCCGGGACCAGGGGGGGAGCAGTACTTC. Protein sequence: CASSSFPGPGGEQYF.

This chain uses TRBV19 with TRBJ2-2, with 7 bases that match TRBD2. After removal of 6 bases from V and 2 bases from J, the junction contained 6 bases not matched to a gene. Germline CDR1 and CDR2: LNHDA and SQIVND (reference sequence). The CDR3 length is 15 residues. The CDR3 DNA follows: TGTGCCAGTAGCGGGGGGAGGAGAAACACCGGGGAGCTGTTTTTT. It yields the protein CASSGGRRNTGELFF.

The rearrangement uses TRBV7-3 and TRBJ2-2, with 10 bases matching TRBD2. V was clipped by 5 bases and J by 5 bases; unmatched bases: 8. This CDR3 is built from 16 residues. Germline CDR1 is SGHTA and CDR2 is FQGTGA. CDR3 sequence: CASSKAGGPRTGELFF. The CDR3 region has the DNA TGTGCCAGCAGCAAAGCGGGAGGGCCTCGGACCGGGGAGCTGTTTTTT.

The J gene is TRBJ2-7, the V gene TRBV4-1; 7 nucleotides line up with TRBD2. This CDR3 contains 15 residues. With V trimmed by 3 bases and J by 3 bases, 8 bases remained unmatched. Per germline, CDR1 MGHRA and CDR2 YSYEKL. Written as DNA, the CDR3 is TGCGCCAGCAGCCACCGGGAGGCGGGTATCTACGAGCAGTACTTC. It is translated as CASSHREAGIYEQYF.

This chain links TRBV5-1 with TRBJ2-5; 7 bases are shared with TRBD1. With V trimmed by 1 base and J by 5 bases, 17 bases remained unmatched. This CDR3 is built from 18 residues. The germline CDR1 and CDR2 sequences are SGHRS and YFSETQ. This CDR3 reads CASSLSSGDRALRETQYF. The CDR3, as DNA: TGCGCCAGCAGCTTGTCATCCGGCGACAGGGCCCTCCGGGAGACCCAGTACTTC. Filled out from reference TRBV5-1 and TRBJ2-5, the complete variable domain reads KAGVTQTPRYLIKTRGQQVTLSCSPISGHRSVSWYQQTPGQGLQFLFEYFSETQRNKGNFPGRFSGRQFSNSRSEMNVSTLELGDSALYLCASSLSSGDRALRETQYFGPGTRLLVL.

The rearrangement joins TRBV10-3 to TRBJ2-7; D possibly corresponds to TRBD1 (6 bases). There are 12 residues in the CDR3. Germline CDR1 is ENHRY and CDR2 is SYGVKD. V shed 3 bases and J shed 4 bases, with 7 bases lying between them. The CDR3 DNA reads as TGTGCCATCAGTGAAGACAGGTACGAGCAGTACTTC. It codes for CAISEDRYEQYF.

This chain connects TRBV4-2 to TRBJ2-7, with 8 bases lining up with TRBD1. Germline loops: CDR1 LGHNA, CDR2 YNFKEQ. Trimming at V came to 5 bases and at J to 6 bases, leaving 6 bases not matched to a gene. This CDR3 has 13 residues. The CDR3 sequence: CASSLDRASEQYF. CDR3 nucleotide sequence: TGTGCCAGCAGCTTGGACAGGGCCTCCGAGCAGTACTTC.

This clone appeared a few times. The chain joins TRBV28 to TRBJ1-6; 7 bases line up with TRBD1. This CDR3 is 19 amino acids long. V trimming: 8 bases; J trimming: 0 bases; junction bases outside the gene matches: 16. The germline CDR1 and CDR2 sequences are MDHEN and SYDVKM. The CDR3 coding sequence is TGTGCCAGCTGCTGGGGACAGTCCCTTTTTAGCTCCTATAATTCACCCCTCCACTTT. Translated: CASCWGQSLFSSYNSPLHF.

This rearrangement joins TRBV19 to TRBJ1-1; perhaps TRBD1 as D (5 bases). The CDR3 has 14 amino acids. Trimming stripped 4 bases from V and 4 bases from J, with 13 bases between. Germline loops: CDR1 LNHDA, CDR2 SQIVND (reference sequence). CDR3 in amino acids: CASSTGRGVTEAFF. The CDR3 DNA is TGTGCCAGTAGTACAGGACGGGGGGTCACTGAAGCTTTCTTT.